These 25 T cell receptor beta chains came from one sample sequenced in a study of cytomegalovirus exposure and HLA in healthy donors. Primers: 60 Vbeta forward and 13 Jbeta reverse. Measured with immunoSEQ multiplex PCR; TCRdb has only the in-frame clones, and not every one. The sample lists about 82,000 clones; over 75% were seen once. Sequencing used PBMCs. The receptors originated from a man aged 50 to 60 in good health and CMV-seronegative.

The CDR3 nucleotides are TGCAGCGTGGACAGGGGAGTAGGTGAAAAACTGTTTTTT. Translation: CSVDRGVGEKLFF. The chain carries TRBV29-1 and TRBJ1-4, with TRBD1 identical over 9 bases. After removal of 6 bases from V and 7 bases from J, the junction contained 6 bases not matched to a gene. CDR1 and CDR2 (germline): SQVTM, ANQGSEA. CDR3 size: 13 residues.

This clone has only a few counts. The chain employs TRBV2 and TRBJ1-2; 7 bases are shared with TRBD1. Germline V lookup: CDR1 SNHLY, CDR2 FYNNEI. V lost 5 bases and J lost 4; bases outside the gene matches: 4. The CDR3 consists of 13 residues. This chain's CDR3 is CASSIDRVYGYTF. The DNA for the CDR3 is TGTGCCAGCAGTATTGACAGGGTCTATGGCTACACCTTC. Full variable domain (outside the CDR3, taken from reference TRBV2 and TRBJ1-2): EPEVTQTPSHQVTQMGQEVILRCVPISNHLYFYWYRQILGQKVEFLVSFYNNEISEKSEIFDDQFSVERPDGSNFTLKIRSTKLEDSAMYFCASSIDRVYGYTFGSGTRLTVV.

This rearrangement joins TRBV19 to TRBJ1-5; no clear D gene. The V gene's germline CDR1 is LNHDA and CDR2 SQIVND (reference sequence). This CDR3 region has 12 residues. V was pared by 5 bases and J by 5 bases, with 7 bases between. CDR3 region: CASSAADQPQHF. DNA for the CDR3: TGTGCCAGTAGTGCCGCGGATCAGCCCCAGCATTTT.

The J gene is TRBJ2-5, the V gene TRBV30, with D unclear. The CDR3 sequence is 10 residues long. The germline V gene encodes CDR1 GTSNPN and CDR2 SVGIG (reference sequence). Trimming shortened V by 0 bases and J by 11 bases, and 7 bases separated the two germline ends. The CDR3 DNA reads TGTGCCTGGAGTGTTGTGGAGCAGTACTTC. Encoded protein: CAWSVVEQYF.

The chain links TRBV5-4 to TRBJ1-2, with D possibly TRBD1 on 6 matching bases. There are 13 residues in the CDR3. Germline CDR1 and CDR2: SGHNT and YYREEE (reference sequence). Trimming shortened V by 4 bases and J by 5 bases, and 12 bases separated the two germline ends. The CDR3 DNA reads as TGTGCCAGCAGCGCACAGGGTAATTATGGCTACACCTTC. Translation: CASSAQGNYGYTF.

The chain links TRBV18 to TRBJ1-4; D remains ambiguous. Germline V gene data show CDR1 as KGHSH and CDR2 as LQKENI. This CDR3 is built from 12 residues. V gave up 1 base and J gave up 8 bases, with 5 bases separating them. CDR3 DNA sequence: TGTGCCAGCTCACCACGAGGAGAAAAACTGTTTTTT. This sequence encodes CASSPRGEKLFF.

The CDR3 reads CASSLGQGQNTEAFF. The CDR3 region has the DNA TGTGCCAGCAGCCTCGGACAGGGACAGAACACTGAAGCTTTCTTT. The V gene is TRBV11-3, the J gene TRBJ1-1; 8 nucleotides align to TRBD1. CDR1 is SGHNT, CDR2 YENEEA, per germline. V lost 5 bases and J lost 1; bases outside the gene matches: 6. The CDR3 covers 15 residues.

A few counts support this clone. The J gene is TRBJ1-5, the V gene TRBV4-1, with 8 nucleotides matching TRBD1. CDR1 and CDR2 (germline): MGHRA, YSYEKL. The trim removed 0 bases at V and 6 bases at J, leaving 4 bases unmatched. This CDR3 is built from 15 residues. The CDR3 spells CASSQDRGLSQPQHF. The CDR3, as DNA: TGCGCCAGCAGCCAAGACAGGGGGCTGAGTCAGCCCCAGCATTTT.

V usage is TRBV27 and J usage is TRBJ2-2; 15 nucleotides align to TRBD2. Unmatched junction bases numbered 6, after V lost 6 bases and J lost 1 base. Germline V gene sequence: CDR1 MNHEY, CDR2 SMNVEV (reference sequence). This CDR3 has 18 amino acids. The DNA of the CDR3 is TGTGCCAGCAGAAGGGGACTAGCGGGGGGCGAGAACACCGGGGAGCTGTTTTTT. Its translation: CASRRGLAGGENTGELFF.

This chain connects TRBV2 to TRBJ1-2, with D perhaps TRBD1 (5 bases). Trimming stripped 5 bases from V and 7 bases from J, with 17 bases between. The CDR3 sequence is 14 residues long. Germline loops: CDR1 SNHLY, CDR2 FYNNEI. CDR3 in amino acids: CASSNGQGRGGYTF. In DNA form, the CDR3 reads TGTGCCAGCAGTAACGGACAAGGTCGTGGTGGCTACACCTTC. Based on the CDR3 plus reference TRBV2 and TRBJ1-2, the full variable domain is EPEVTQTPSHQVTQMGQEVILRCVPISNHLYFYWYRQILGQKVEFLVSFYNNEISEKSEIFDDQFSVERPDGSNFTLKIRSTKLEDSAMYFCASSNGQGRGGYTFGSGTRLTVV.

The chain links TRBV4-2 to TRBJ2-1, with 11 bases that match TRBD2. J lost 0 bases, V lost 3 bases, and 13 bases had no gene match. The CDR3 runs 20 residues. Germline V gene data show CDR1 as LGHNA and CDR2 as YNFKEQ. The chain's CDR3 is CASSQGVASGGQSSYNEQFF. The CDR3 nucleotides are TGTGCCAGCAGCCAGGGGGTGGCTAGCGGGGGGCAGAGCTCCTACAATGAGCAGTTCTTC.

The J gene is TRBJ2-2, the V gene TRBV7-2; 7 bases match TRBD2. The CDR3 spans 14 residues. J was trimmed by 5 bases and V by 1 base; bases with no gene match: 1. CDR1 and CDR2 (germline): SGHTA, FQGNSA. CDR3: CASSLGGGTGELFF. The CDR3 region has the DNA TGTGCCAGCAGCTTAGGGGGGGGGACCGGGGAGCTGTTTTTT. Looking up the rest from reference TRBV7-2 and TRBJ2-2 gives the full variable domain: GAGVSQSPSNKVTEKGKDVELRCDPISGHTALYWYRQSLGQGLEFLIYFQGNSAPDKSGLPSDRFSAERTGGSVSTLTIQRTQQEDSAVYLCASSLGGGTGELFFGEGSRLTVL.

This sequence joins TRBV28 and TRBJ2-1, with TRBD2 identical over 9 bases. CDR1 and CDR2 (germline): MDHEN, SYDVKM. Trimming removed 5 bases from V and 6 bases from J; junction bases left unmatched: 8. This CDR3 is 15 amino acids long. As DNA, the CDR3 is TGTGCCAGCAGTCCGCCTAGCGGGGTTGGCAATGAGCAGTTCTTC. It codes for CASSPPSGVGNEQFF.

V gene TRBV30 combines with J gene TRBJ2-7; D might be TRBD2 (5 bases). Trimming removed 0 bases at V and 9 bases at J, with 12 bases between. Germline V gene data show CDR1 as GTSNPN and CDR2 as SVGIG (reference sequence). The CDR3 is made up of 12 amino acids. The DNA for the CDR3 is TGTGCCTGGAGTGTAGGAGGTTTGGGGCAGTACTTC. This codes for CAWSVGGLGQYF.

The rearrangement joins TRBV7-6 to TRBJ2-7; tentatively, D is TRBD2 (5 bases). The V gene lost 5 bases and the J gene lost 1 base, with 12 bases spanning the gap. The CDR3 covers 14 residues. In germline, CDR1 is SGHVS, CDR2 FNYEAQ. CDR3: CASSRFEGSYEQYF. In nucleotides, the CDR3 is TGTGCCAGCAGCCGCTTCGAGGGTTCCTACGAGCAGTACTTC.

The J gene is TRBJ2-7, the V gene TRBV19; no definite D call. This CDR3 is built from 14 residues. The V gene's germline CDR1 is LNHDA and CDR2 SQIVND (reference sequence). V dropped 3 bases and J dropped 1 base, with 10 bases sitting between them. The CDR3 nucleotides are TGTGCCAGTAGTATCTCCAGTAAGTCCTACGAGCAGTACTTC. Translating gives CASSISSKSYEQYF.

V usage is TRBV4-2 and J usage is TRBJ2-3, with a tentative D call TRBD2 (6 bases). The CDR3 sequence is 16 residues long. The V end lost 4 bases, the J end lost 5 bases, and 19 bases lay between the germline ends. The V gene's germline CDR1 is LGHNA and CDR2 YNFKEQ. The CDR3 nucleotides are TGTGCCAGCAGCCCAGCTAGCAGCGGGCGACAAGATACGCAGTATTTT. It specifies CASSPASSGRQDTQYF.

The V call is TRBV6-1, the J call TRBJ1-2; D may be TRBD1 (6 bases). Looked up from germline, CDR1 is MNHNS and CDR2 is SASEGT. The CDR3 has 14 residues. V lost 11 bases to trimming and J lost 4 bases, with 20 bases between them. The CDR3 nucleotides are TGTGCCTCTACGATGGAGGGGGGGATCTATGGCTACACCTTC. It yields the protein CASTMEGGIYGYTF.

Written as DNA, the CDR3 is TGCGCCAGCAGCCAGACTTTCTCCTACAATGAGCAGTTCTTC. Protein product: CASSQTFSYNEQFF. This chain links TRBV10-1 with TRBJ2-1; no firm D call. The CDR3 is 14 residues long. V was pared by 6 bases and J by 0 bases, with 9 bases between. Per germline, CDR1 WNHNN and CDR2 SYGVQD (reference sequence).

The chain uses TRBV19 and TRBJ1-1; the match to TRBD1 covers 7 bases. CDR1 and CDR2 (germline): LNHDA, SQIVND (reference sequence). This CDR3 spans 15 amino acids. V dropped 3 bases and J dropped 3; count of bases not matched to a gene: 7. This CDR3 is CASSIWGQGDTEAFF. CDR3 sequence (DNA): TGTGCCAGTAGTATCTGGGGCCAGGGGGACACTGAAGCTTTCTTT.

The V gene is TRBV30, the J gene TRBJ2-2, with 7 bases fitting TRBD2. V lost 4 bases and J lost 6; bases outside the gene matches: 8. CDR1 and CDR2 (germline): GTSNPN, SVGIG (reference sequence). This CDR3 is 14 amino acids long. Here the CDR3 reads CAWTGGGGPGELFF. CDR3 nucleotides: TGTGCCTGGACCGGCGGGGGTGGACCCGGGGAGCTGTTTTTT. Supplemented by reference TRBV30 and TRBJ2-2, the full variable domain reads SQTIHQWPATLVQPVGSPLSLECTVEGTSNPNLYWYRQAAGRGLQLLFYSVGIGQISSEVPQNLSASRPQDRQFILSSKKLLLSDSGFYLCAWTGGGGPGELFFGEGSRLTVL.

The V call is TRBV30, the J call TRBJ2-1, with D unresolved. There are 12 residues in the CDR3. Germline lookup yields CDR1 GTSNPN and CDR2 SVGIG (reference sequence). With 0 bases removed from V and 6 bases from J, the gap between germline ends came to 6 bases. The CDR3 region is CAWSVVSNEQFF. In DNA form, the CDR3 reads TGTGCCTGGAGTGTCGTGAGCAATGAGCAGTTCTTC.

The V gene is TRBV6-5, the J gene TRBJ2-7, with 9 bases identical to TRBD2. V was pared by 0 bases and J by 6 bases, with 6 bases of the junction left unmatched. The CDR3 length is 15 residues. Germline-derived CDR1 and CDR2 are MNHEY and SVGAGI. The DNA of the CDR3 is TGTGCCAGCAGTTACTCGGTGGCGGGGGGGGGCGAGCAGTACTTC. Translating gives CASSYSVAGGGEQYF.

The J gene is TRBJ2-2, the V gene TRBV4-1; D might be TRBD1 (5 bases). This CDR3 is built from 18 residues. CDR1 is MGHRA, CDR2 YSYEKL, per germline. The ends were cut back, 0 bases at V and 1 base at J, with 15 bases in the middle. The CDR3, as DNA: TGCGCCAGCAGCCAAGACACTCAGGGATCCTTGAACACCGGGGAGCTGTTTTTT. This encodes CASSQDTQGSLNTGELFF.

The V gene is TRBV18, the J gene TRBJ1-6; tentatively, D is TRBD1 (5 bases). Germline values: CDR1 KGHSH, CDR2 LQKENI. Trimming took 6 bases from V and 0 from J, leaving 9 bases between them. The CDR3 consists of 15 residues. CDR3 in amino acids: CASSRQSSYNSPLHF. The CDR3 DNA follows: TGTGCCAGCTCGCGACAGAGCTCCTATAATTCACCCCTCCACTTT.